This TCR beta chain was sequenced during a study of early T cells in non-severe SARS-CoV-2 infection. Germline CDR1 is SQVTM and CDR2 is ANQGSEA. This CDR3 has 20 residues. The trim removed 6 bases at V and 1 base at J, leaving 22 bases unmatched. This clonotype was counted a few times. Each CDR3 protein is one row after TCRdb ran MiXCR on the 5' RACE reads. The table records about 68,000 distinct CDR3 sequences, about 12% of them present only once. The rearrangement links TRBV29-1 to TRBJ2-7; 12 nucleotides align to TRBD1. The sequence came from an adult who was a healthcare worker with PCR-confirmed SARS-CoV-2 infection or an uninfected control (not recorded which). The sample taken for sequencing was whole blood. The CDR3 is CSVGYNRDRGLPRPSYEQYF. CDR3 nucleotide sequence: TGCAGCGTGGGATACAACCGGGACAGGGGGCTACCAAGGCCGTCCTACGAGCAGTACTTC.